The 9 T cell receptor beta chains in this list originate from one sample, sequenced in a study of blood T cell repertoires in COVID-19. The data were produced by immunoSEQ multiplex PCR, yet TCRdb's version contains in-frame clones alone and is incomplete. Of about 170,000 clones in the sample, 83% were seen once. The sequenced sample consisted of peripheral blood. The receptor source for this set is a woman at least 80 years old with acute or convalescent COVID-19.

The chain carries TRBV6-6 and TRBJ2-7; 8 bases are shared with TRBD2. The CDR3 is made up of 14 amino acids. Germline V gene lookup returns CDR1 MNHNY and CDR2 SVGAGI (reference sequence). Trimming took 5 bases from V and 4 from J; bases not matched to a gene: 7. The CDR3: CASSATSAGYEQYF. CDR3 DNA: TGTGCCAGCAGTGCGACTAGCGCTGGGTACGAGCAGTACTTC.

The chain uses TRBV3-1 (or the pseudogene TRBV3-2) and TRBJ2-3; the D is unclear. The CDR3 spans 16 residues. The V and J ends lost 1 base and 8 bases respectively, with 19 bases between them. CDR1 is LGHDT and CDR2 is YNNKEL in the germline V gene (reference sequence). The CDR3 loop is CASSQGSLRPGPTQYF. The CDR3 DNA is TGTGCCAGCAGCCAAGGATCTTTGCGGCCGGGTCCTACGCAGTATTTT.

This chain uses TRBV29-1 with TRBJ1-2; TRBD1 agrees at 8 bases. The CDR3 covers 13 residues. Germline V gene sequence: CDR1 SQVTM, CDR2 ANQGSEA. The junction had 10 bases not matched to a gene; V was cut back by 8 bases and J by 5 bases. In DNA form, the CDR3 reads TGCAGCCCTCCGTACGGGACAGGTTATGGCTACACCTTC. Encoded protein: CSPPYGTGYGYTF.

The gene calls are TRBV15 and TRBJ2-7, with 8 bases matching TRBD1. This CDR3 is built from 17 residues. V dropped 3 bases and J dropped 2; count of bases not matched to a gene: 12. The germline gives CDR1 LNHNV, CDR2 YYDKDF (reference sequence). CDR3 DNA sequence: TGTGCCACCAGCAGGATCCCGGGACGGACAGGGCCCTACGAGCAGTACTTC. Protein product: CATSRIPGRTGPYEQYF.

The rearrangement links TRBV30 to TRBJ1-2; tentatively, D is TRBD1 (5 bases). The V end lost 0 bases, the J end lost 8 bases, and 13 bases lay between the germline ends. The CDR3 totals 13 residues. Germline CDR1 and CDR2: GTSNPN and SVGIG (reference sequence). The CDR3 DNA is TGTGCCTGGAGTGTACTGTCGACAGAGGGCTACACCTTC. This encodes CAWSVLSTEGYTF.

V is TRBV5-5 and J is TRBJ1-6; 8 nucleotides line up with TRBD1. The CDR3 is 16 amino acids. Germline V gene lookup returns CDR1 SGHKS and CDR2 YYEKEE (reference sequence). With 0 bases clipped from V and 7 bases from J, the junction kept 6 bases outside the gene matches. In nucleotides, the CDR3 is TGTGCCAGCAGCTTGGACCCAGGGGGCGGGAATTCACCCCTCCACTTT. Its translation is CASSLDPGGGNSPLHF.

The chain links TRBV5-1 to TRBJ2-2; 9 bases fit TRBD2. Losses at the gene ends were 0 bases for V and 1 base for J; bases not matched to a gene: 1. Germline V gives CDR1 SGHRS, CDR2 YFSETQ. There are 16 residues in the CDR3. Here the CDR3 reads CASSLELAGNTGELFF. The CDR3 DNA sequence: TGCGCCAGCAGCTTGGAACTAGCGGGGAACACCGGGGAGCTGTTTTTT. Looking up the rest from reference TRBV5-1 and TRBJ2-2 gives the full variable domain: KAGVTQTPRYLIKTRGQQVTLSCSPISGHRSVSWYQQTPGQGLQFLFEYFSETQRNKGNFPGRFSGRQFSNSRSEMNVSTLELGDSALYLCASSLELAGNTGELFFGEGSRLTVL.

The V gene is TRBV15, the J gene TRBJ2-6, with 7 bases fitting TRBD2. The CDR3 spans 14 residues. CDR1 and CDR2 (germline): LNHNV, YYDKDF (reference sequence). The junction had 2 bases not matched to a gene; V was cut back by 7 bases and J by 2 bases. DNA of the CDR3: TGTGCCACCACAGCGGGGACTGGGGCCAACGTCCTGACTTTC. Its translation is CATTAGTGANVLTF.

This sequence joins TRBV18 and TRBJ2-7, with 8 bases aligning to TRBD1. The CDR3 has 15 amino acids. With 3 bases clipped from V and 6 bases from J, the junction kept 10 bases outside the gene matches. Per germline, CDR1 KGHSH and CDR2 LQKENI. The CDR3 spells CASSPAIQGVAEQYF. CDR3 DNA sequence: TGTGCCAGCTCACCGGCGATACAGGGGGTCGCCGAGCAGTACTTC.